This T cell receptor beta chain was profiled in a study of beta chain features in type 1 diabetes. Study observations and caveats: In every one of the four CD4+ subsets, TCRB CDR3s were moderately but significantly shorter in Type 1 diabetes patients. The similarity of naive, central memory and Treg TCRB repertoires appeared greater among patients than among healthy donors.

At least ten counts were recorded for this clone. Its antigen is as yet unknown. The same CDR3 is also encoded by other DNA sequences in this sample. The isolated RNA, all of it, was reverse transcribed, so expressed TCRB transcripts were what got sequenced. This table comes from immunoSEQ multiplex PCR, and its TCRdb copy is limited to in-frame clones, with some not included. Among about 450,000 clones listed, about an eighth were seen once. CD4+ naive, central memory, regulatory and stem cell-like memory cells were sorted via CD45RO/CCR7/CD25/CD127/CD95/CD27. Sorted populations all exceeded 95% purity. CDR1 and CDR2 (germline): SQVTM, ANQGSEA. The V gene lost 4 bases and the J gene lost 1 base, with 5 bases spanning the gap. The CDR3 is 11 amino acids.

The source of this sequence is a woman between 18 and 29 years old in good health. The chain couples TRBV29-1 to TRBJ2-7, with unresolved D. The source material was naive CD4+ T cells from blood. CDR3: CSVGGSYEQYF. The CDR3 DNA reads as TGCAGCGTTGGAGGTTCCTACGAGCAGTACTTC.